This T cell receptor beta chain was obtained from a study of blood T cells in healthy people across ages. Study outcomes and limitations: Researchers report that TCR beta diversity correlated strongly with naive T cell percentage. Estimated diversity across one million T cells was deemed an underestimate.

A word on this clonotype: The antigen is not known.

A second roughly 6 to 11 cycle PCR used barcoded and J-beta primers. Each CDR3 protein is one row after TCRdb ran MiXCR on the 5' RACE reads. The table records 550,000 to 700,000 distinct CDR3 sequences, roughly 29% of them present only once. Sequencing was performed on blood. This sequence originates from a woman aged 70-85 years in good health.

The CDR3 loop reads CASSLGVIGNTGELFF. The CDR3 coding sequence is TGTGCCAGCAGCTTAGGAGTTATAGGGAACACCGGGGAGCTGTTTTTT. V and J are TRBV7-3 and TRBJ2-2, with D unresolved. CDR1 and CDR2 (germline): SGHTA, FQGTGA. CDR3 length: 16 amino acids. The V and J ends lost 2 bases and 1 base respectively, with 11 bases between them.